Presented here are 12 T cell receptor beta chains from one specimen sequenced in a study of vaccination effects on CD4 cells after COVID-19 (dated by TCRdb to 2021 to 2024). Their antigens are not known. The library was obtained by the immunoSEQ multiplex PCR assay. TCRdb retrieved this table from immuneACCESS and kept in-frame rearrangements only. Not all clones are present; in checked studies, unresolved V genes account for under half, and no reason is known for the remainder. The sample has about 15,000 clones on record, around 76% of them singletons. Together, the top ten hold approximately 18% of the sample. In the ViraFEST assay, PBMC were stimulated with viral peptide pools, and antigen-specific CD4+ T cell clonotypes were then identified by expansion using TCR sequencing. After about 10 days of culture, CD4+ T cells were isolated with the EasySep CD4+ T cell isolation kit. Convalescent patients had PCR-confirmed SARS-CoV-2 infection between March and December 2020, before Alpha, Beta and Delta variants emerged in the United States. Each participant received two doses of an mRNA SARS-CoV-2 vaccine, either BNT162b2 or mRNA-1273.

This specimen was CD4+ T cells from PBMCs cultured with SARS-CoV-2 spike peptides, taken after COVID-19 vaccination. The cell subset or site label on this specimen signifies: SARS-CoV-2 spike overlapping peptide pool stimulation. These receptors were obtained from a human donor who had a prior SARS-CoV-2 infection.

The chain couples TRBV5-1 to TRBJ2-5; the D is unclear. This CDR3 is 17 amino acids long. Trimming removed 0 bases from V and 5 bases from J, with 20 bases in between. CDR1 and CDR2 from the germline V gene are SGHRS and YFSETQ. The CDR3 here is CASSLEPVGLQAETQYF. DNA of the CDR3: TGCGCCAGCAGCTTGGAACCGGTAGGCCTTCAGGCGGAGACCCAGTACTTC.

The genes are TRBV6-5 and TRBJ2-7, with D perhaps TRBD2 (5 bases). Trimming stripped 0 bases from V and 5 bases from J, with 14 bases between. The V gene's germline CDR1 is MNHEY and CDR2 SVGAGI. CDR3 length: 15 residues. The CDR3 region is CASSYSSLAIHEQYF. Written as DNA, the CDR3 is TGTGCCAGCAGTTACTCGAGCCTAGCTATCCACGAGCAGTACTTC.

This CDR3 reads CASSQDLPGTNTEAFF. CDR3 DNA: TGTGCCAGCAGCCAAGATCTTCCGGGGACGAACACTGAAGCTTTCTTT. This chain uses TRBV4-2 with TRBJ1-1; possible D gene TRBD1, 5 bases. Germline V gives CDR1 LGHNA, CDR2 YNFKEQ. The CDR3 consists of 16 residues. V lost 0 bases and J 1 base, leaving 12 bases between the germline ends.

The chain uses TRBV11-2 and TRBJ2-7; 16 nucleotides line up with TRBD2. V trimming: 4 bases; J trimming: 4 bases; junction bases outside the gene matches: 7. The CDR3 is 17 amino acids. Per germline, CDR1 SGHAT and CDR2 FQNNGV. The CDR3 spells CASSSRGLAGGRYEQYF. CDR3 DNA sequence: TGTGCCAGCAGCTCCAGGGGACTAGCGGGGGGGCGGTACGAGCAGTACTTC.

This clone was observed a handful of times. The rearrangement links TRBV18 to TRBJ2-7; TRBD2 is a possible D gene (5 bases). Germline CDR1 KGHSH, CDR2 LQKENI. This CDR3 has 14 residues. V gave up 2 bases and J gave up 3 bases, with 11 bases separating them. This CDR3 reads CASSPGSVSYEQYF. The CDR3 nucleotides are TGTGCCAGCTCACCAGGGAGCGTAAGCTACGAGCAGTACTTC.

This clone was seen a few times. The V gene is TRBV18, the J gene TRBJ2-1, with 13 bases matching TRBD2. The V gene end was trimmed by 3 bases and the J gene end by 5 bases; junction bases not matched to a gene: 1. Per the germline V gene, CDR1 is KGHSH and CDR2 is LQKENI. CDR3 length: 15 amino acids. The CDR3 DNA reads TGTGCCAGCTCACCTACTAGCGGGGGGGACAATGAGCAGTTCTTC. Translation: CASSPTSGGDNEQFF.

This clone was counted a single time. The J gene is TRBJ2-3, the V gene TRBV24-1, with a possible D match to TRBD1 (6 bases). Trimming left V 4 bases short and J 1 base short, with 14 bases between. CDR3 length equals 16 residues. Germline V gene sequence: CDR1 KGHDR, CDR2 SFDVKD. The CDR3 region has the DNA TGTGCCACCAGTGAAATGGGGGCTCAGGGCACAGATACGCAGTATTTT. It specifies CATSEMGAQGTDTQYF.

By sample fraction, this clone is medium-sized. The chain links TRBV4-3 to TRBJ2-3; a possible D gene is TRBD2 (5 bases). CDR1 and CDR2 from the germline V gene are LGHNA and YSLEER. V was trimmed by 0 bases and J by 4 bases, leaving 14 bases between them. This CDR3 contains 16 residues. CDR3 protein: CASSQDGRDNSDTQYF. In nucleotides, the CDR3 is TGCGCCAGCAGCCAAGACGGACGGGATAACTCAGATACGCAGTATTTT.

This clone was seen more than once but under ten times. The chain uses TRBV14 and TRBJ1-3, with D unclear. The CDR3 consists of 14 residues. Germline CDR1 reads SGHDN; CDR2 reads FVKESK. V lost 2 bases and J lost 4, with 9 bases in between. CDR3 in DNA: TGTGCCAGCAGCCAAAGTGGGTCCGGAAACACCATATATTTT. This sequence encodes CASSQSGSGNTIYF.

This clone is a singleton in its sample. The chain is built from TRBV15 and TRBJ2-5, with TRBD2 matching 9 bases. The ends lost 3 bases at V and 2 bases at J; junction bases unmatched: 13. The CDR3 loop spans 18 amino acids. The germline V gene has CDR1 LNHNV and CDR2 YYDKDF (reference sequence). The CDR3 coding sequence is TGTGCCACCAGCAGCCCCGGCCGGGCTAGCGGGGCACAAGAGACCCAGTACTTC. This encodes CATSSPGRASGAQETQYF.

The V gene is TRBV13, the J gene TRBJ2-7; D may correspond to TRBD1 or TRBD2 (6 bases each). This CDR3 has 17 amino acids. The germline V gene has CDR1 PRHDT and CDR2 FYEKMQ (reference sequence). V was pared by 1 base and J by 6 bases, with 22 bases between. As DNA, the CDR3 is TGTGCCAGCAGCTTAGTAGTCGGGGGCGCTTTGCGGGGCGAGCAGTACTTC. It is translated as CASSLVVGGALRGEQYF.

The CDR3 loop is CASSIQGSGQPQHF. For the CDR3, the DNA is TGTGCCAGCAGCATCCAGGGGTCTGGCCAGCCCCAGCATTTT. V usage is TRBV4-2 and J usage is TRBJ1-5, with D tentatively TRBD1 (6 bases). The CDR3 is 14 residues long. Germline V CDR1 and CDR2: LGHNA, YNFKEQ. The V end lost 5 bases, the J end lost 7 bases, and 15 bases lay between the germline ends.